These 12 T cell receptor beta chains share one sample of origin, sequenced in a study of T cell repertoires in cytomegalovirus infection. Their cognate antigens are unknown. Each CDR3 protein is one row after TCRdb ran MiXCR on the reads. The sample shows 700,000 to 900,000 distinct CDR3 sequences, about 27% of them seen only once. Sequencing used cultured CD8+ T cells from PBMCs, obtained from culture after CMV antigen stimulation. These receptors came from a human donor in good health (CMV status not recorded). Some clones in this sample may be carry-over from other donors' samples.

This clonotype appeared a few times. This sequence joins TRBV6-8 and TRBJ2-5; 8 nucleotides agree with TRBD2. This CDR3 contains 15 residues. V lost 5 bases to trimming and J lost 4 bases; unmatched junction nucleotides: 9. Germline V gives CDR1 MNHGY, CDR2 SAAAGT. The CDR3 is CASSPFGGGLETQYF. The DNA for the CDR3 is TGTGCCAGCAGTCCCTTCGGGGGGGGACTAGAGACCCAGTACTTC.

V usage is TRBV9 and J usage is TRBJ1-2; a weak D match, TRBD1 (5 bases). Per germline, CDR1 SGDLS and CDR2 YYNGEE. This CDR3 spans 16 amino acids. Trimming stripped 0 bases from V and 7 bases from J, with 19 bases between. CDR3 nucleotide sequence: TGTGCCAGCAGCGTAGTGGTAGGGGCACTATCTTCTGGCTACACCTTC. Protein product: CASSVVVGALSSGYTF.

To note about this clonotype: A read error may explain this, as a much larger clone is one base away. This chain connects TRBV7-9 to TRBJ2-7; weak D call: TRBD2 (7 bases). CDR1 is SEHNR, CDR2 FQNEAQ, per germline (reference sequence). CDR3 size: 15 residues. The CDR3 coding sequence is TGTGCCAGCAGCTTTATTGGCGGGGGCCCTTTCGAGCAGGACTTC. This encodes CASSFIGGGPFEQDF.

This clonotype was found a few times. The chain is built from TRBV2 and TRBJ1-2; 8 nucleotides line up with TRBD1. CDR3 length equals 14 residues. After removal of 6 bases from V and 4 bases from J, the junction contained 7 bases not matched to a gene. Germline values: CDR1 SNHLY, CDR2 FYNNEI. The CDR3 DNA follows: TGTGCCAGCAGCCTTACAGGGGGGCTCTATGGCTACACCTTC. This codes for CASSLTGGLYGYTF. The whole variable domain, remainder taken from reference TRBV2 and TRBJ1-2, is EPEVTQTPSHQVTQMGQEVILRCVPISNHLYFYWYRQILGQKVEFLVSFYNNEISEKSEIFDDQFSVERPDGSNFTLKIRSTKLEDSAMYFCASSLTGGLYGYTFGSGTRLTVV.

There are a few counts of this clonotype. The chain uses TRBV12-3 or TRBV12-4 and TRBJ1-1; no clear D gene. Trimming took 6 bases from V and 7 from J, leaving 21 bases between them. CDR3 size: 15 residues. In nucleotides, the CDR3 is TGTGCCAGCAGCCGTAACCAGGCGGGCTGGGGTGAAGCTTTCTTT. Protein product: CASSRNQAGWGEAFF.

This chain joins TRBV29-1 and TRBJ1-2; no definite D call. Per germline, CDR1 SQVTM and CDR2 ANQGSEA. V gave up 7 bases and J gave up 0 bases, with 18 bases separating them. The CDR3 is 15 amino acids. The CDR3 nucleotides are TGCAGCGCCTCTGAGAGGGCAGGAGCTAACTATGGCTACACCTTC. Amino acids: CSASERAGANYGYTF.

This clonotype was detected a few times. The CDR3 DNA follows: TGTGCCAGCAGCTTCAGGGGGTTACAGGCCTCTTCTGGGGCCAACGTCCTGACTTTC. Translation: CASSFRGLQASSGANVLTF. The chain joins TRBV7-9 to TRBJ2-6; 7 nucleotides match TRBD1. From germline, CDR1 is SEHNR and CDR2 FQNEAQ (reference sequence). Trimming took 3 bases from V and 1 from J; bases not matched to a gene: 12. This CDR3 region has 19 residues.

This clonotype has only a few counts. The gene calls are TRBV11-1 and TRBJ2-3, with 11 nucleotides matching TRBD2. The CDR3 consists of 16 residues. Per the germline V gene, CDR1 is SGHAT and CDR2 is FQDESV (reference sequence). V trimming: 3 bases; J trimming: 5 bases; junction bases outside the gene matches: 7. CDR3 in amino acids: CASSFPLAGAEDTQYF. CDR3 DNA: TGTGCCAGCAGCTTCCCACTAGCGGGGGCCGAAGATACGCAGTATTTT.

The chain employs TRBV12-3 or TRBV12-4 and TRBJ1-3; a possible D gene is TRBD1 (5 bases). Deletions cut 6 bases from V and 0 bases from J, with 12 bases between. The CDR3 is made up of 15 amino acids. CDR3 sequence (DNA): TGTGCCAGCAGCTCCGTAGACAGCTCTGGAAACACCATATATTTT. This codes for CASSSVDSSGNTIYF.

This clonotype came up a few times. The CDR3: CASNDVRGKYNEQFF. CDR3 bases: TGTGCCAGCAACGACGTTCGGGGGAAGTACAATGAGCAGTTCTTC. V usage is TRBV6-2 or TRBV6-3 and J usage is TRBJ2-1; D perhaps matches TRBD2 (6 bases). The CDR3 length is 15 residues. CDR1 and CDR2 (germline): MNHEY, SVGEGT. The V and J ends lost 7 bases and 4 bases respectively, with 17 bases between them.

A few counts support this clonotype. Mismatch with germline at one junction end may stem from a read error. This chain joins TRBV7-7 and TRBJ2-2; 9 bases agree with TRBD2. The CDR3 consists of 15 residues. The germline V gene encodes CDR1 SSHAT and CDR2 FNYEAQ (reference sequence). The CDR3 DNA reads TGTGCTAGCAGCTTGGCCCCAGCGGGGGGCGGGGAGCTGTTTTTT. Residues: CASSLAPAGGGELFF. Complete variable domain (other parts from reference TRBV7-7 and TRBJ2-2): GAGVSQSPRYKVTKRGQDVTLRCDPISSHATLYWYQQALGQGPEFLTYFNYEAQPDKSGLPSDRFSAERPEGSISTLTIQRTEQRDSAMYRCASSLAPAGGGELFFGEGSRLTVL.

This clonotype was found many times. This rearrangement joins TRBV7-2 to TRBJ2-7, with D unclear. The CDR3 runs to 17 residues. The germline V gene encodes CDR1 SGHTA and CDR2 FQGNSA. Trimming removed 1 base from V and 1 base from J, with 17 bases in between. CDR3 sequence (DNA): TGTGCCAGCAGCTTAGGAATGTCTGGGCGGAAGTCCTACGAGCAGTACTTC. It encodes CASSLGMSGRKSYEQYF.